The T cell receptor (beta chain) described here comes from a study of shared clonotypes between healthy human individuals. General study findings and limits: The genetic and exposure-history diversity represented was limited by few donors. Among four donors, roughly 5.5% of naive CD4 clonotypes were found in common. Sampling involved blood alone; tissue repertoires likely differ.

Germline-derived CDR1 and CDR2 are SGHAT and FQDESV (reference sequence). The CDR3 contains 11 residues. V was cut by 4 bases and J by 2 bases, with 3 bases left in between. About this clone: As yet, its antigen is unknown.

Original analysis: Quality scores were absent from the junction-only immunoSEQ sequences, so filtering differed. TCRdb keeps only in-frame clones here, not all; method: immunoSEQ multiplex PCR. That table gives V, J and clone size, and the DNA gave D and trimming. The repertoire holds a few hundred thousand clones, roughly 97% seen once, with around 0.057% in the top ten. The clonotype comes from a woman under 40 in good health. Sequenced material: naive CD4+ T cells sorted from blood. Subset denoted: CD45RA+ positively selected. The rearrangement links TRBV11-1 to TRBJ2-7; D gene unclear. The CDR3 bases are TGTGCCAGCAGCTCCACCTACGAGCAGTACTTC. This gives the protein CASSSTYEQYF.